Below, 7 T cell receptor beta chains from the same sample are listed, as sequenced in a study of glioma-infiltrating T cells after dendritic cell vaccination. The method was immunoSEQ multiplex PCR; TCRdb's version includes in-frame clones alone and lacks a portion of them. The sample consists of 100,000 or so clones, 65% to 90% of them appearing once. The specimen comprised blood, sampled before dendritic cell vaccination. Receptors originate from a human donor with glioblastoma.

This CDR3 is CASSSSFEDQETQYF. In nucleotides, the CDR3 is TGTGCCAGCAGCTCCTCGTTTGAGGACCAAGAGACCCAGTACTTC. V and J are TRBV7-7 and TRBJ2-5; D is uncertain. Trimming took 4 bases from V and 0 from J, leaving 12 bases between them. CDR1 and CDR2 from the germline V gene are SSHAT and FNYEAQ (reference sequence). The CDR3 loop spans 15 amino acids.

The gene calls are TRBV5-4 and TRBJ2-2, with D possibly matching TRBD2 (5 bases). CDR3 length: 16 residues. Trimming removed 2 bases from V and 6 bases from J, with 17 bases in between. Germline loops: CDR1 SGHNT, CDR2 YYREEE (reference sequence). CDR3 amino acids: CASSLEGLVIPGELFF. CDR3 DNA sequence: TGTGCCAGCAGCTTAGAGGGATTAGTGATACCCGGGGAGCTGTTTTTT.

A few counts support this clone. The CDR3 loop reads CASTLKGQGSHEQYF. CDR3 sequence (DNA): TGTGCCAGCACCCTCAAAGGACAGGGTAGCCACGAGCAGTACTTC. This chain links TRBV2 with TRBJ2-7; 8 bases are shared with TRBD1. CDR1 is SNHLY, CDR2 FYNNEI, per germline. V lost 7 bases to trimming and J lost 5 bases; unmatched junction nucleotides: 13. The CDR3 is made up of 15 amino acids.

The V call is TRBV11-2, the J call TRBJ2-7; weak D call: TRBD2 (5 bases). The V gene's germline CDR1 is SGHAT and CDR2 FQNNGV. Trimming took 1 base from V and 6 from J, leaving 10 bases between them. This CDR3 is built from 13 residues. The CDR3 spells CASSLGGSREQYF. The DNA for the CDR3 is TGTGCCAGCAGCTTAGGAGGGTCGCGCGAGCAGTACTTC.

The rearrangement uses TRBV2 and TRBJ2-5, with TRBD2 matching over 12 bases. The CDR3 runs 16 residues. Looked up from germline, CDR1 is SNHLY and CDR2 is FYNNEI. The V and J ends lost 6 bases and 2 bases, in that order; junction bases with no gene match: 7. The CDR3 DNA is TGTGCCAGCAGGGACGGACTAGCGGGGACTCAAGAGACCCAGTACTTC. It is translated as CASRDGLAGTQETQYF.

This chain links TRBV6-5 with TRBJ1-2, with a possible D match to TRBD1 (5 bases). CDR3 length: 13 residues. Germline V CDR1 and CDR2: MNHEY, SVGAGI. V was shortened by 5 bases and J by 6 bases, with 13 bases between the two germline ends. CDR3 sequence: CASSRLMTDGYTF. The CDR3 bases are TGTGCCAGCAGTCGTCTTATGACAGATGGCTACACCTTC.

This clone was recorded a few times. This chain links TRBV29-1 with TRBJ1-2; TRBD1 matches at 8 bases. The CDR3 is 14 residues long. Unmatched junction bases numbered 7, after V lost 4 bases and J lost 3 bases. In germline, CDR1 is SQVTM, CDR2 ANQGSEA. The CDR3 coding sequence is TGCAGCGTTGTTGGAGGACAGGGCGACTATGGCTACACCTTC. Translated, it gives CSVVGGQGDYGYTF.